Included here is one T cell receptor beta chain sequence, with context. A library of TCRbeta sequences, prepared with unique molecular identifiers, was generated. MiXCR, run by TCRdb on the PCR reads, gives a single entry per CDR3 protein. The sample consists of some 550,000 distinct CDR3 sequences, around 18% of them appearing once. V was shortened by 4 bases and J by 6 bases, with 16 bases between the two germline ends. This CDR3 contains 15 residues. These data are taken from a study of T-cell reconstitution after alpha-beta-depleted transplantation in children. The chain is built from TRBV12-3 or TRBV12-4 and TRBJ2-4, with D hard to call. This sequence originates from a human donor who donated a stem cell graft to a child with acute lymphoblastic leukemia. The sample in question was PBMCs from the stem cell graft donor, obtained from the stem cell graft. The CDR3 nucleotides read TGTGCCAGCAGTTCTCGAATGTCGGGCCTAAACATTCAGTACTTC. Translating it yields CASSSRMSGLNIQYF.